Listed below are T cell receptor beta chains from one sample, sequenced in a study of Graves' ophthalmopathy and Graves' hyperthyroidism. TCRdb re-called the multiplex PCR reads with MiXCR, one entry per CDR3 protein. The repertoire holds 150,000 or so distinct CDR3 sequences, with over 35% as singletons. Sequenced material: peripheral blood. All receptors derive from a woman in her forties with Graves' ophthalmopathy. The CDR3 runs from the conserved cysteine through the conserved F or W. The D gene is left open where the match is weak. Rows may omit the clone size; those that give it use once, few, many or a size class.

many	TRBV7-3	TRBJ1-1	13	.	TGTGCCAGCAGCTTAGATGATGGAGGAATAACTTTCTTT	CASSLDDGGITFF
.	TRBV6-1	TRBJ2-7	14	TRBD1	TGTGCCAGCAGAGTTAGGACAGGGACCTACGAGCAGTACTTC	CASRVRTGTYEQYF
many	TRBV6-5	TRBJ2-5	12	.	TGTGCCAGCAGTTACTCGTTAGAGACCCAGTACTTC	CASSYSLETQYF
few	TRBV7-8	TRBJ2-6	17	.	TGTGCCAGCAGCCGTATCAGGGGAGGGTCTGGGGCCAACGTCCTGACTTTC	CASSRIRGGSGANVLTF
many	TRBV7-9	TRBJ1-2	13	.	TGTGCCAGCAGCCCAGACGACAGTTATGGCTACACCTTC	CASSPDDSYGYTF
.	TRBV10-1	TRBJ2-7	15	.	TGCGCCAGCAGTGAGGGGACGGCAGGCCCCTACGAGCAGTACTTC	CASSEGTAGPYEQYF
many	TRBV7-9	TRBJ1-2	13	.	TGTGCCAGCCTACGGACGGTGGAGAATGGCTACACCTTC	CASLRTVENGYTF
once	TRBV12-3/TRBV12-4	TRBJ2-7	14	.	TGTGCCAGCAGGGAAGACAGGTTCCCCTACGAGCAGTACTTC	CASREDRFPYEQYF
many	TRBV24-1	TRBJ2-1	15	.	TGTGCCACCAGTGATTGGGCCCCCGTGAACAATGAGCAGTTCTTC	CATSDWAPVNNEQFF
.	TRBV28	TRBJ1-1	16	.	TGTGCCAGCAGTCCCTTCGTCAGGGGAGGTATAGGTGAAGCTTTCTTT	CASSPFVRGGIGEAFF
.	TRBV19	TRBJ1-1	14	.	TGTGCCAGTAGTATAGCTCCAGGGAACACTGAAGCTTTCTTT	CASSIAPGNTEAFF
many	TRBV6-2/TRBV6-3	TRBJ1-6	14	TRBD1	TGTGCCAGCAGCTCGGGACAGGGGTATTCACCCCTCCACTTT	CASSSGQGYSPLHF
.	TRBV6-1	TRBJ2-7	12	TRBD2	TGTGCCAGCAGTCCCGGGACTACCGAGCAGTACTTC	CASSPGTTEQYF
many	TRBV2	TRBJ2-7	14	TRBD2	TGTGCCAGCAGTATTGGACTAGGTCCCTACGAGCAGTACTTC	CASSIGLGPYEQYF
.	TRBV6-5	TRBJ1-1	16	TRBD1	TGTGCCAGCAGTTTCCGGGGACAGGGGTTTTCGGCTGAAGCTTTCTTT	CASSFRGQGFSAEAFF
many	TRBV7-2	TRBJ1-1	14	.	TGTGCCAGCAGCCCACGACAGACGAACACTGAAGCTTTCTTT	CASSPRQTNTEAFF
medium-sized	TRBV7-2	TRBJ2-5	15	TRBD2	TGTGCCAGCAGCTTGAGCGGGGGCATTCAAGAGACCCAGTACTTC	CASSLSGGIQETQYF
many	TRBV5-6	TRBJ2-7	16	.	TGTGCCAGCAGCTTGGGAATTGGACAGAGCTCCTACGAGCAGTACTTC	CASSLGIGQSSYEQYF
.	TRBV10-3	TRBJ1-5	14	.	TGTGCCATCAGCCCTGACGGCTACAATCAGCCCCAGCATTTT	CAISPDGYNQPQHF
.	TRBV2	TRBJ2-7	14	.	TGTGCCAGCAGTCCTAGGGACGTAGCCTACGAGCAGTACTTC	CASSPRDVAYEQYF
.	TRBV6-5	TRBJ1-1	13	TRBD1	TGTGCCAGCAGTTACTCAAGGACAGGGCACGCTTTCTTT	CASSYSRTGHAFF
.	TRBV12-3/TRBV12-4	TRBJ2-7	13	TRBD2	TGTGCCAGCAGGGTAGCGGGAAGCTACGAGCAGTACTTC	CASRVAGSYEQYF
many	TRBV10-3	TRBJ2-2	17	TRBD2	TGTGCCATCAGTGAGTTGACTAGCGGGATGTACACCGGGGAGCTGTTTTTT	CAISELTSGMYTGELFF
many	TRBV6-5	TRBJ2-5	12	TRBD2	TGTGCCAGCAGTTACGGACTAGGGGCCCAGTACTTC	CASSYGLGAQYF
many	TRBV28	TRBJ2-2	16	TRBD1	TGTGCCAGCAGCCCCTTAGGGACAGCGAACACCGGGGAGCTGTTTTTT	CASSPLGTANTGELFF
few	TRBV12-3/TRBV12-4	TRBJ1-2	15	TRBD1	TGTGCCATCAAACCGGGACAGTCAGACTTTGGTGGCTACACCTTC	CAIKPGQSDFGGYTF
many	TRBV6-4	TRBJ2-7	17	TRBD1	TGTGCCAATAGCCATCAAAGTTGGACAGGGTTAATGCACGAGCAGTACTTC	CANSHQSWTGLMHEQYF
many	TRBV5-5	TRBJ2-7	14	.	TGTGCCAGCAGCGACGTCGGGGGCTCCTACGAGCAGTACTTC	CASSDVGGSYEQYF
many	TRBV12-3/TRBV12-4	TRBJ1-5	15	.	TGTGCCAGCAGTCCCCCCGAACAGCGGGATCAGCCCCAGCATTTT	CASSPPEQRDQPQHF
many	TRBV28	TRBJ1-1	14	.	TGTGCCAGCAGTTTTCGTCTCGAAAACACTGAAGCTTTCTTT	CASSFRLENTEAFF
.	TRBV28	TRBJ1-2	12	.	TGTGCCAGCAGTGGGGTAAACTATGGCTACACCTTC	CASSGVNYGYTF
.	TRBV28	TRBJ1-6	16	.	TGTGCCAGCAGCCCTCCTTGGGGGCTCAGGAATTCACCCCTCCACTTT	CASSPPWGLRNSPLHF
many	TRBV5-8	TRBJ1-5	13	.	TGTGCCAGCAGCTTGGAGGGGGAAGAGCCCCAGCATTTT	CASSLEGEEPQHF
many	TRBV12-3/TRBV12-4	TRBJ1-2	13	.	TGTGCCAGCGCCATGACCCCTAACTATGGCTACACCTTC	CASAMTPNYGYTF
many	TRBV15	TRBJ1-1	12	.	TGTGCCACCAGCCGCACCGATGGTGAAGCTTTCTTT	CATSRTDGEAFF
many	TRBV7-8	TRBJ2-3	17	TRBD2	TGTGCCAGCAGCTTAGCATCGGGACTAGCGGGATTGGATACGCAGTATTTT	CASSLASGLAGLDTQYF
many	TRBV28	TRBJ1-2	13	.	TGTGCCAGCAGTTTAAGTTGGGGGCACGGCTACACCTTC	CASSLSWGHGYTF
many	TRBV6-2/TRBV6-3	TRBJ2-7	13	TRBD2	TGTGCCAGCAGTGGACTAGCAGCCTACGAGCAGTACTTC	CASSGLAAYEQYF
many	TRBV18	TRBJ1-6	15	.	TGTGCCAGCTCACTCAAACAGCGCGGGGGTTCACCCCTCCACTTT	CASSLKQRGGSPLHF
once	TRBV6-1	TRBJ2-5	14	.	TGTGCCAGCAGACGATCGGTTGACCAAGAGACCCAGTACTTC	CASRRSVDQETQYF
.	TRBV27	TRBJ2-5	15	TRBD1	TGTGCCAGCAGTGTCCGACAGGGGATCTTACAGACCCAGTACTTC	CASSVRQGILQTQYF
few	TRBV7-3	TRBJ1-1	14	.	TGTGCCAGCAGCGCAACACAGGGTAGCACTGAAGCTTTCTTT	CASSATQGSTEAFF
many	TRBV7-6	TRBJ2-7	13	.	TGTGCCAGCAGCCCGGAGGTCAACTACGAGCAGTACTTC	CASSPEVNYEQYF
many	TRBV6-1	TRBJ1-2	14	.	TGTGCCAGCAGTGTGAGGACAGAAGACTATGGCTACACCTTC	CASSVRTEDYGYTF
once	TRBV15	TRBJ2-5	14	TRBD2	TGTGCCGCTGGGGGAGCGGGAACCTGGGAGACCCAGTACTTC	CAAGGAGTWETQYF
many	TRBV5-1	TRBJ1-1	14	.	TGCGCCAGCAGCTTGGAAGCTTGGAACACTGAAGCTTTCTTT	CASSLEAWNTEAFF
few	TRBV27	TRBJ2-7	15	TRBD2	TGTGCCAGCAGTGCCGGGACTAGCGGATACTACGAGCAGTACTTC	CASSAGTSGYYEQYF
.	TRBV10-3	TRBJ2-2	15	.	TGTGCCATCAGCGCCGACAGGAGGGTCACCGGGGAGCTGTTTTTT	CAISADRRVTGELFF
.	TRBV20-1	TRBJ1-2	14	TRBD1	TGCAGTGCTAGCCGGGACAGACTAAACTATGGCTACACCTTC	CSASRDRLNYGYTF